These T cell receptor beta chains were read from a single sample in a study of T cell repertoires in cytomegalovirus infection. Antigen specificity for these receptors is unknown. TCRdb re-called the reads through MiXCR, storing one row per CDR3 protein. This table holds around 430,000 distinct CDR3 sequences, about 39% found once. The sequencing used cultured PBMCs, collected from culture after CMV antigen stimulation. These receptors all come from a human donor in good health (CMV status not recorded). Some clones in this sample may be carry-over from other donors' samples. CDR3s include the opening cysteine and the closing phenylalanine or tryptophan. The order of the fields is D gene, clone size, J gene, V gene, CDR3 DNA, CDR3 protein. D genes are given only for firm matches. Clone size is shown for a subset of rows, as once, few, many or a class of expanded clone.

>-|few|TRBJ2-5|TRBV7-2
TGTGCCAGCACTTACAGGCGGGAAGAGACCCAGTACTTC
CASTYRREETQYF
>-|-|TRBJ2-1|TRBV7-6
TGTGCCAGCAGCTTAGGCCTGTCGGCGCAGTTCTTC
CASSLGLSAQFF
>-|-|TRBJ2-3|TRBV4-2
TGTGCCAGCAGCCAAGAGAACACAGATACGCAGTATTTT
CASSQENTDTQYF
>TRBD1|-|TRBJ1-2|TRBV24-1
TGTGCCACCAGTGACCCTGGGACAGGGAGCATCTATGGCTACACCTTC
CATSDPGTGSIYGYTF
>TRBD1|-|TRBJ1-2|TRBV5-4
TGTGCCAGCAGCTTTGACAGGGAGGATGGCTACACCTTC
CASSFDREDGYTF
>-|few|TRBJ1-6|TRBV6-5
TGTGCCAGCAGTTCCGGGACGGAGAATTCACCCCTCCACTTT
CASSSGTENSPLHF
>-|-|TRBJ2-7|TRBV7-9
TGTGCCAGCAGCTTAGAGACCTACGAGCAGTACTTC
CASSLETYEQYF
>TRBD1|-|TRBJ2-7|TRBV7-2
TGTGCCAGCAGCTCCGCCGGGACAGGGCAATACGAGCAGTACTTC
CASSSAGTGQYEQYF
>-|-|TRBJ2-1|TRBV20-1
TGCAGTGCTAGATCCCATGAGGCCGGGGACGGTTCTACCAATGAGCAGTTCTTC
CSARSHEAGDGSTNEQFF
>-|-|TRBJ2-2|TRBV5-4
TGTGCCAGCAGCGAGTCGGCAGGCCTCACCGGGGAGCTGTTTTTT
CASSESAGLTGELFF
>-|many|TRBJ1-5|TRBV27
TGTGCCAGCAGTTTAGGGCGGGGTCAGCCCCAGCATTTT
CASSLGRGQPQHF
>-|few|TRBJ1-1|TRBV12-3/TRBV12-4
TGTGCCAGCAGTTTAGGTTGGCAGGGGCTTCAAGGTACTGAAGCTTTCTTT
CASSLGWQGLQGTEAFF
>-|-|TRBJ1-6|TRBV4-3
TGCGCCAGCAGCGACGGCCCCTCCTATAATTCACCCCTCCACTTT
CASSDGPSYNSPLHF
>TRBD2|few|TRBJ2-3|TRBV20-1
TGCAGTGCTAGAGAACCACTAGCGGGAGGAGATACGCAGTATTTT
CSAREPLAGGDTQYF
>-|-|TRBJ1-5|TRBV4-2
TGTGCCAGCAGCCAAGGGGACCGAAGTCAGCCCCAGCATTTT
CASSQGDRSQPQHF
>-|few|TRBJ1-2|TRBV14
TGTGCCAGCAGCCAAGTAACAGGGCAAAATGGCTACACCTTC
CASSQVTGQNGYTF
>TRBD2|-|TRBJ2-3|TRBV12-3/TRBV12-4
TGTGCCAGCAGTTTATTAAGGACTAGCGGGAGGAGCACAGATACGCAGTATTTT
CASSLLRTSGRSTDTQYF
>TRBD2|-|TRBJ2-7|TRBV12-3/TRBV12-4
TGTGCCAGCATGGGGCTAGCGGGAAACCTAGCCTACGAGCAGTACTTC
CASMGLAGNLAYEQYF
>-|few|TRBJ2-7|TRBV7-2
TGTGCCAGCAGCTTAGGTCCGATAGCATCCTACGAGCAGTACTTC
CASSLGPIASYEQYF
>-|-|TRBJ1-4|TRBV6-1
TGTGCCAGCAGCCGCAGGGTTGTCGAAAAACTGTTTTTT
CASSRRVVEKLFF
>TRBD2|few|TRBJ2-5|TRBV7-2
TGTGCCAGCCTTGGGACTAGCGGGAGTCAGACCCAGTACTTC
CASLGTSGSQTQYF
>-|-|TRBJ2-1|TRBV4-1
TGCGCCAGCAGCCAAGGGGGAGGCACGTACAATGAGCAGTTCTTC
CASSQGGGTYNEQFF
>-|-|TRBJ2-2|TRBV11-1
TGTGCCAGCAGCCGAATAGCTGCCGGGGAGCTGTTTTTT
CASSRIAAGELFF
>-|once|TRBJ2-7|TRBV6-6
TGTGCCAGCAGTTACGGAGGGACTCGGGCTTGGGAGCAGTACTTC
CASSYGGTRAWEQYF
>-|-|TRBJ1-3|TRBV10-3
TGTGCCATCAGCGCCGAGGTTACTGGAAACACCATATATTTT
CAISAEVTGNTIYF
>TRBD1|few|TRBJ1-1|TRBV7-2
TGTGCCAGCAGCCTACTCGGGACAGATGAAGCTTTCTTT
CASSLLGTDEAFF
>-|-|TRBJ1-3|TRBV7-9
TGTGCCAGCAGCGATCAGAATTCTGGAAACACCATATATTTT
CASSDQNSGNTIYF
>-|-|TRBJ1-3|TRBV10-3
TGTGCCATCAGCCAGGGGTCTGGAAACACCATATATTTT
CAISQGSGNTIYF
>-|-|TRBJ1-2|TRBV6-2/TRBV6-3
TGTGCCAGCAGTTCCCCCGCCAGGACCCGCACCAACTATGGCTACACCTTC
CASSSPARTRTNYGYTF
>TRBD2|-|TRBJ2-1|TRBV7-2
TGTGCCAGCAGCCGGACTAGCGGGGTGGATGAGCAGTTCTTC
CASSRTSGVDEQFF
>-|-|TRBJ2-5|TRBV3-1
TGTGCCAGCAGCCAAGATTACGCTGGAGAGACCCAGTACTTC
CASSQDYAGETQYF
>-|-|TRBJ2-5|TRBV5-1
TGCGCCAGCAGCTTCTCAGGGGTATTGGAGACCCAGTACTTC
CASSFSGVLETQYF
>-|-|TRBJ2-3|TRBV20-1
TGCAGTGCTAGAGAATCCAACTCACGGGTTACGCAGTATTTT
CSARESNSRVTQYF
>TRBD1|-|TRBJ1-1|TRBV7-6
TGTGCCAGCAGCTTAGGGACAGGGGGCGGGAGCACTGAAGCTTTCTTT
CASSLGTGGGSTEAFF
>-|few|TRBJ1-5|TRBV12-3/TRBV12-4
TGTGCCAGCACCCTAGGGAGTGACCAGCCCCAGCATTTT
CASTLGSDQPQHF
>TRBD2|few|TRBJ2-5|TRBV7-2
TGTGCCAGCAGCTTAGGAGGAGCGGGGGGGTACCAAGAGACCCAGTACTTC
CASSLGGAGGYQETQYF
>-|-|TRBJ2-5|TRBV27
TGTGCCAGCAGTCCAAACCTTTGGGCGGAGACCCAGTACTTC
CASSPNLWAETQYF
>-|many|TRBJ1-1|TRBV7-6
TGTGCCAGCAGCTTAGCGCTAATTCCCCTAAATTTT
CASSLALIPLNF
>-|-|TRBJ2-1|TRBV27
TGTGCCAGCAGCCCGACCGGGACAAATTACAATGAGCAGTTCTTC
CASSPTGTNYNEQFF
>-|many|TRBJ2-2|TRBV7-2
TGTGCCAGCAGGGCAATCCCTGACACCGGGGAGCTGTTTTTT
CASRAIPDTGELFF
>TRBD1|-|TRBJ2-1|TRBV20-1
TGCAGTGCTCCGGGACAGGGAATCAATGAGCAGTTCTTC
CSAPGQGINEQFF
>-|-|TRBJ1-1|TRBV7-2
TGTGCCAGCAGCTTAGCGGGACTCCTTACTGAAGCTTTCTTT
CASSLAGLLTEAFF
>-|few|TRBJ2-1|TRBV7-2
TGTGCCAGCAGCTTAGCTCCGGGGCACAATGAGCAGTTCTTC
CASSLAPGHNEQFF
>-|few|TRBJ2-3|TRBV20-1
TGCAGTGCTAGCGCGGGGCCCAGCACAGATACGCAGTATTTT
CSASAGPSTDTQYF
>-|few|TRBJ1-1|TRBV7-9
TGTGCCAGCAGTTCACAGGGTTCTGAAGCTTTCTTT
CASSSQGSEAFF
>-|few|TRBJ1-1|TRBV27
TGTGCCAGCAGTTTATCGGCAGGCAACACTGAAGCTTTCTTT
CASSLSAGNTEAFF
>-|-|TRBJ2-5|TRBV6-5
TGTGCCAGCAGTTACTTCGACCGAGGGGGGACCCAGTACTTC
CASSYFDRGGTQYF